The table lists the clone carrying this TCR beta chain with a few counts. The germline gives CDR1 LGHDT, CDR2 YNNKEL (reference sequence). Trimming removed 3 bases from V and 2 bases from J, with 13 bases in between. The CDR3 is 15 amino acids. A single record per CDR3 protein comes from TCRdb applying MiXCR to the RT-PCR reads. The sample consists of 180,000 or so distinct CDR3 sequences, 9.5% to 15% of them appearing once. This sample was included in a study of response to subunit inactivated influenza vaccine. These records were also assigned to another study, of T cells expressing NK-cell markers. This second study notes: The cDNA for TCR beta came from 5'RACE template switching with UMIs. Repertoires of TCR beta were obtained from T cells sorted as CD3+CD56+NKG2C+, CD3+CD56+NKG2C- and CD3+CD56-NKG2C+. Restricting sorting to alpha-beta TCR T cells was achieved in several experiments by an anti-gamma-delta TCR antibody. It remained uncertain whether the expanded NKG2C+ T cell clones were specific for HCMV antigens.

The sequences come from CD8+ T cells sorted from PBMCs, collected roughly 12 days after vaccination. The chain is built from TRBV3-1 and TRBJ2-5; TRBD1 is a possible D gene (6 bases). This TCR came from a man aged 50-59 years who received an inactivated influenza vaccine. This chain's CDR3 is CASSHWDTYQETQYF. The CDR3 DNA follows: TGTGCCAGCAGCCACTGGGACACCTATCAAGAGACCCAGTACTTC.